Below, 3 T cell receptor beta chains from the same sample are listed, as sequenced in a study of early T cells in non-severe SARS-CoV-2 infection. TCRdb re-analysed the 5' RACE reads in MiXCR, keeping a single row per CDR3 protein. The sample contains 98,000 or so distinct CDR3 sequences, approximately 9.9% of which appear only once. What was sequenced was whole blood. These receptors originate from an adult who was a healthcare worker with PCR-confirmed SARS-CoV-2 infection or an uninfected control (not recorded which).

A few counts support this clonotype. This chain uses TRBV5-1 with TRBJ2-7; 7 bases line up with TRBD2. Trimming at V came to 6 bases and at J to 11 bases, leaving 14 bases not matched to a gene. Germline CDR1 and CDR2: SGHRS and YFSETQ. CDR3 size: 13 residues. The CDR3 sequence is CASTLGGKDTEYF. CDR3 DNA sequence: TGCGCCAGCACCCTGGGGGGGAAGGACACCGAGTACTTC.

In this sample, this clonotype turned up many times. This rearrangement joins TRBV19 to TRBJ2-7, with D possibly matching TRBD2 (5 bases). This CDR3 spans 15 amino acids. The germline gives CDR1 LNHDA, CDR2 SQIVND (reference sequence). V was trimmed by 2 bases and J by 5 bases, leaving 16 bases between them. CDR3 DNA: TGTGCCAGTAGTATAAAGTGGGGTGGAGGCCACGAGCAGTACTTC. Its translation is CASSIKWGGGHEQYF.

The rearrangement uses TRBV19 and TRBJ1-6; D is ambiguous. The ends were cut back, 10 bases at V and 2 bases at J, with 12 bases in the middle. The CDR3 consists of 14 residues. The germline gives CDR1 LNHDA, CDR2 SQIVND (reference sequence). The DNA for the CDR3 is TGTGCCACGTTGGCGGGGACCTATAATTCACCCCTCCACTTT. Its translation is CATLAGTYNSPLHF.